This T cell receptor beta chain was sequenced during a study of regulatory T cells in long-lasting Graves disease. Study-wide points: Those with persistent disease had in common more public clonotypes (fewer than 3,000) than new patients (about 900).

Through Arm-PCR of CDR3 regions and iRepertoire HTBI primers, TCR beta libraries were built. TCRdb processed the multiplex PCR reads anew with MiXCR; each CDR3 protein has one entry. The sample shows 250,000 to 400,000 distinct CDR3 sequences, 15% to 20% of them seen only once. This clonotype was counted a few times. Its antigen is still unknown. The time point: newly diagnosed GD, antithyroid drugs for less than 3 months. Extracted PBMC RNA gave rise to the TCR library. Patients were enrolled at an endocrinology department in Xi'an, China. Germline CDR1 is MNHNS and CDR2 is SASEGT. The CDR3 totals 14 residues. J lost 6 bases, V lost 7 bases, and 3 bases had no gene match.

The chain uses TRBV6-1 and TRBJ2-1, with TRBD2 identical over 13 bases. This TCR derives from a female donor with Graves disease. Sequences were derived from peripheral blood mononuclear cells (PBMCs), sampled at new diagnosis, from a patient treated with antithyroid drugs. The CDR3 sequence is CASMWTSGSNEQFF. CDR3 in DNA: TGTGCCAGCATGTGGACTAGCGGGAGCAATGAGCAGTTCTTC.